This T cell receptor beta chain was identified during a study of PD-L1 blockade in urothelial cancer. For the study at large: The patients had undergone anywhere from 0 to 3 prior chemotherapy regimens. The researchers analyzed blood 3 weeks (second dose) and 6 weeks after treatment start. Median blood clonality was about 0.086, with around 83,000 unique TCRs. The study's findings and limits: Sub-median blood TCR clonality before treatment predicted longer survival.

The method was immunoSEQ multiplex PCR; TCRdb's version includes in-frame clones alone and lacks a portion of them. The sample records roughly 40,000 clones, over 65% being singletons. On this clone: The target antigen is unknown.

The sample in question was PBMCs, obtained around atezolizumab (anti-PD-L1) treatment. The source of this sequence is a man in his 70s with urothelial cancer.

CDR3 bases: TGTGCCACCTCCGGGACACTCGCAACTAATGAAAAACTGTTTTTT. Its translation: CATSGTLATNEKLFF. This rearrangement joins TRBV19 to TRBJ1-4; possible D gene TRBD1, 6 bases. V lost 10 bases, J lost 0 bases, and 15 bases lay in between. In germline, CDR1 is LNHDA, CDR2 SQIVND (reference sequence). This CDR3 has 15 residues.